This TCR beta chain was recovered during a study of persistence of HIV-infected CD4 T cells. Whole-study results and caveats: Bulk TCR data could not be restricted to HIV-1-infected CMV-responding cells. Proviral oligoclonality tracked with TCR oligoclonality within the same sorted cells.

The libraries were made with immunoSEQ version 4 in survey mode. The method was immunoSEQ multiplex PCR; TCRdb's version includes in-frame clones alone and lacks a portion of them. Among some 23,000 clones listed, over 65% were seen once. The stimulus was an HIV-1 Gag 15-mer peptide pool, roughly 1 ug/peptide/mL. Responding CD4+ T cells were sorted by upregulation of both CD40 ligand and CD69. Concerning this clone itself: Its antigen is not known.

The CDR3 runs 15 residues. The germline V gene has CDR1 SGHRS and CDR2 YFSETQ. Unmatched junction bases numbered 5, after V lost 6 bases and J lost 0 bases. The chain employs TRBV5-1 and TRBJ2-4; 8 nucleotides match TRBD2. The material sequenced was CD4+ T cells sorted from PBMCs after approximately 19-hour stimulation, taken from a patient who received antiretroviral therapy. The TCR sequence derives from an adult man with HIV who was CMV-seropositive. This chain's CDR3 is CASTPGGLAKNIQYF. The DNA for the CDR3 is TGCGCCAGCACCCCGGGGGGGTTAGCCAAAAACATTCAGTACTTC.